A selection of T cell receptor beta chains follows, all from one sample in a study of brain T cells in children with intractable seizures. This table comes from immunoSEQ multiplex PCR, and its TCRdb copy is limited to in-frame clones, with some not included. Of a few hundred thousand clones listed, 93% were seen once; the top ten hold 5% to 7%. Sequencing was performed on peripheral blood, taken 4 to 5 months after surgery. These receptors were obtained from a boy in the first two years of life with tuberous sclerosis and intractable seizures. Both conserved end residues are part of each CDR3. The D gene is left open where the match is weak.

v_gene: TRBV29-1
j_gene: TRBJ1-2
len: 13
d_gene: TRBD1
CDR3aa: CSVVWTGGYGYTF
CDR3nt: TGCAGCGTTGTATGGACAGGGGGCTATGGCTACACCTTC

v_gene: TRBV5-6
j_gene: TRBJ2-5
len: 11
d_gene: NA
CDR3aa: CASSHQETQYF
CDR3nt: TGTGCCAGCAGCCACCAAGAGACCCAGTACTTC

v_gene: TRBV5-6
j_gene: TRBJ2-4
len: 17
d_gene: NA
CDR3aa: CASSFLTGSLAKNIQYF
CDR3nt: TGTGCCAGCAGCTTCCTGACAGGATCGCTAGCCAAAAACATTCAGTACTTC

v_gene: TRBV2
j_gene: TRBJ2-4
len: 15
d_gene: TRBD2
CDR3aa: CASRTSGTAKNIQYF
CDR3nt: TGTGCCAGCAGAACTAGCGGGACGGCCAAAAACATTCAGTACTTC

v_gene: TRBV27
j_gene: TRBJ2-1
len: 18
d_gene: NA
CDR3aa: CASSLPSPGGPFRNEQFF
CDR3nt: TGTGCCAGCAGTTTACCTTCCCCCGGGGGGCCATTTCGGAATGAGCAGTTCTTC

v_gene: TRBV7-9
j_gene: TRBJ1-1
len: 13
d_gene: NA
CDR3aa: CASSLGEGTEAFF
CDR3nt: TGTGCCAGCAGCTTGGGGGAGGGAACTGAAGCTTTCTTT

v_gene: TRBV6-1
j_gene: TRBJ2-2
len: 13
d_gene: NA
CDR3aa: CASSEENTGELFF
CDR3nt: TGTGCCAGCAGTGAAGAGAACACCGGGGAGCTGTTTTTT

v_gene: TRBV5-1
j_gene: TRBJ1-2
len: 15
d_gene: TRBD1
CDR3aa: CASSLPTGTNYGYTF
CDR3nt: TGCGCCAGCAGCTTGCCGACAGGGACTAACTATGGCTACACCTTC

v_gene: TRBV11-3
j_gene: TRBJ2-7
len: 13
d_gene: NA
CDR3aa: CASSLNRGYEQYF
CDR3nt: TGTGCCAGCAGCTTGAATAGGGGCTACGAGCAGTACTTC

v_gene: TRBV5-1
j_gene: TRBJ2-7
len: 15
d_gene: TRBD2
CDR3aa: CASSKLSGRVYEQYF
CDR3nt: TGCGCCAGCAGCAAGCTCAGCGGGAGGGTCTACGAGCAGTACTTC

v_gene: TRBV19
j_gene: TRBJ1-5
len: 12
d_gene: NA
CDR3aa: CASSIFNQPQHF
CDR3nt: TGTGCCAGTAGCATATTCAATCAGCCCCAGCATTTT

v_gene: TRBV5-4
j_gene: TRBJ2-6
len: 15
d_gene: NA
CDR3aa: CASSLAGSGANVLTF
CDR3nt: TGTGCCAGCAGCTTGGCGGGCTCTGGGGCCAACGTCCTGACTTTC

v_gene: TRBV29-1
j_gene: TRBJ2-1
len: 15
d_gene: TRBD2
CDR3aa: CSTRLAGGPDNEQFF
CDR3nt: TGCAGCACTCGACTAGCGGGAGGCCCGGACAATGAGCAGTTCTTC

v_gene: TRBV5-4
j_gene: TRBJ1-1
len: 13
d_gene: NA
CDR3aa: CASSLAKNTEAFF
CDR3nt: TGTGCCAGCAGCTTGGCTAAGAACACTGAAGCTTTCTTT

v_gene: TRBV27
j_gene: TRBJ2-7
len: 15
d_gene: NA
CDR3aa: CASSWTPSYSYEQYF
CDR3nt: TGTGCCAGCAGCTGGACACCTTCGTACTCCTACGAGCAGTACTTC

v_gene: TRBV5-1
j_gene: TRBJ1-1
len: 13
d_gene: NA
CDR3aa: CASANSVSARAFF
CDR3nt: TGCGCCAGCGCAAATTCGGTATCGGCTCGGGCTTTCTTT

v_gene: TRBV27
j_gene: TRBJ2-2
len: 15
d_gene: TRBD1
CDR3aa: CASSFQGANTGELFF
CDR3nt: TGTGCCAGCAGTTTCCAGGGGGCGAACACCGGGGAGCTGTTTTTT

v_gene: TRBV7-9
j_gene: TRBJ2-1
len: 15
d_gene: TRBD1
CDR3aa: CASSLETGAYNEQFF
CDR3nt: TGTGCCAGCAGCTTAGAGACAGGGGCCTACAATGAGCAGTTCTTC

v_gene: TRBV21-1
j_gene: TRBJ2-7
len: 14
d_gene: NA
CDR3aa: CASRARGSVYEQYF
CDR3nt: TGTGCCAGCAGGGCCCGGGGATCGGTCTACGAGCAGTACTTC

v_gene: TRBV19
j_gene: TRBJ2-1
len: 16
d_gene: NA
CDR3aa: CASSPRSWRFYNEQFF
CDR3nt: TGTGCCAGTAGTCCCCGCTCATGGAGGTTTTACAATGAGCAGTTCTTC

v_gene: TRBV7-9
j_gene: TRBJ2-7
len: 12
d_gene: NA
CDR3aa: CASSTRYGPQYF
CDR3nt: TGTGCCAGCAGCACACGATACGGACCTCAGTACTTC

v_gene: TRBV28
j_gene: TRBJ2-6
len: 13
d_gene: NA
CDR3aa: CATIQSGANVLTF
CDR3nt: TGTGCCACCATACAGTCTGGGGCCAACGTCCTGACTTTC

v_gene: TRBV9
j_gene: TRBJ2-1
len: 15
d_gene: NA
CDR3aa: CASSVVSGRGNEQFF
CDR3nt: TGTGCCAGCAGCGTAGTAAGCGGGCGCGGGAATGAGCAGTTCTTC

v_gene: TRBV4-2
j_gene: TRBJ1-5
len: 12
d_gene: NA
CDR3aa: CASSQDTGPVSF
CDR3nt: TGTGCCAGCAGCCAAGACACAGGTCCAGTCTCTTTT

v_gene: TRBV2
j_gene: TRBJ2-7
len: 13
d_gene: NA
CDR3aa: CAISSSDKDEQYF
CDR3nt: TGTGCCATTTCGTCTTCCGATAAGGACGAGCAGTACTTC

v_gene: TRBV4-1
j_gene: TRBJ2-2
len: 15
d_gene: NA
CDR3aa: CASSQGSPNTGELFF
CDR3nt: TGCGCCAGCAGCCAAGGTAGCCCGAACACCGGGGAGCTGTTTTTT

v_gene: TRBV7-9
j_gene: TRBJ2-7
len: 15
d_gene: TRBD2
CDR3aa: CASSLVNGGFDEQYF
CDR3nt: TGTGCCAGCAGCTTAGTGAACGGGGGGTTCGACGAGCAGTACTTC

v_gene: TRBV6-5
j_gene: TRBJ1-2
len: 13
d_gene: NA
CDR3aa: CASSRYQAGGYTF
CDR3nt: TGTGCCAGCAGTAGGTATCAAGCAGGCGGCTACACCTTC

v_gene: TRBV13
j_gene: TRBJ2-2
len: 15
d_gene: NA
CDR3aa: CASSQGDRNTGELFF
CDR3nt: TGTGCCAGCAGCCAAGGAGACAGGAACACCGGGGAGCTGTTTTTT

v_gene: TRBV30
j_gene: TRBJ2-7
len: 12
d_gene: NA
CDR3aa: CALYRVPYEQYF
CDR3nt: TGTGCCTTATACAGGGTCCCCTACGAGCAGTACTTC

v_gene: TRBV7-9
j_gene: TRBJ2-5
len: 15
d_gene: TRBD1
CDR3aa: CASSLLTGGEETQYF
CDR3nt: TGTGCCAGCAGCTTACTAACAGGGGGTGAAGAGACCCAGTACTTC

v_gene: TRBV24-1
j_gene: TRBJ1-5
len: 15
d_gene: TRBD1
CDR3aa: CATSGSDRSNQPQHF
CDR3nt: TGTGCCACCAGTGGATCGGACAGGAGCAATCAGCCCCAGCATTTT

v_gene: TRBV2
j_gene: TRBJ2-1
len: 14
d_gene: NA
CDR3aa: CASRGAGIYNEQFF
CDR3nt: TGTGCCAGCAGAGGAGCGGGCATATACAATGAGCAGTTCTTC